This TCR beta chain comes out of a study of blood T cell repertoires in COVID-19. Overall study: The United States, Italy and Spain were the sources of the acute and convalescent COVID-19 samples. T cells, B-cell-depleted T cells, or PBMCs provided the cDNA or gDNA that served as material.

This clone was found once. V lost 6 bases to trimming and J lost 3 bases; unmatched junction nucleotides: 8. This CDR3 spans 15 amino acids. Germline-derived CDR1 and CDR2 are SGHRS and YFSETQ. Original handling: How many nucleated cells were present was estimated from reference gene primer amplification. Data came from immunoSEQ multiplex PCR; TCRdb stores just in-frame clones and leaves some out. The DNA gave D and trimming, while V, J and clone size come from that table. The table lists 250,000 to 350,000 clones, 65% to 85% of them singletons. The chain uses TRBV5-1 and TRBJ1-1, with TRBD1 matching over 10 bases. The source is a woman between 45 and 65 years old with acute or convalescent COVID-19. The sample was peripheral blood. The CDR3 sequence: CASTQLDRGYTEAFF. CDR3 nucleotides: TGCGCCAGCACCCAATTGGACAGGGGGTACACTGAAGCTTTCTTT.